This TCR beta chain derives from a study of T-cell memory formation after mild COVID-19. The overall study: Largely, the TCR clusters proved donor specific.

The CDR3 has 14 residues. In germline, CDR1 is WSHSY, CDR2 SAAADI. The ends were cut back, 5 bases at V and 3 bases at J, with 10 bases in the middle. Notes on the study in general: In pre-infection memory, a portion of responding clones appeared, which suggested that cross-reactive memory joined. Specificity for SARS-CoV-2 was not confirmed among the second-wave clones peaking on day 37. Clones shrinking from day 15 to 85 showed even CD4/CD8 mixes; later expanders tilted CD4+.

Note on this clonotype: Its target is not known.

A single record per CDR3 protein comes from TCRdb applying MiXCR to the 5' RACE reads. Of roughly 100,000 distinct CDR3 sequences in the sample, 12% were seen once. The sequence derives from an adult woman who had mild COVID-19 (a few samples of this study predate the infection). Cell type and time point are not known. The chain combines TRBV10-2 with TRBJ2-2; possibly TRBD1 or TRBD2 for D (5 bases each). Sequencing used PBMCs or a T cell subset sorted from them (not recorded which). CDR3 coding DNA: TGCGCCAGCAGTTATAGGGGAGACACCGGGGAGCTGTTTTTT. Its protein product is CASSYRGDTGELFF.